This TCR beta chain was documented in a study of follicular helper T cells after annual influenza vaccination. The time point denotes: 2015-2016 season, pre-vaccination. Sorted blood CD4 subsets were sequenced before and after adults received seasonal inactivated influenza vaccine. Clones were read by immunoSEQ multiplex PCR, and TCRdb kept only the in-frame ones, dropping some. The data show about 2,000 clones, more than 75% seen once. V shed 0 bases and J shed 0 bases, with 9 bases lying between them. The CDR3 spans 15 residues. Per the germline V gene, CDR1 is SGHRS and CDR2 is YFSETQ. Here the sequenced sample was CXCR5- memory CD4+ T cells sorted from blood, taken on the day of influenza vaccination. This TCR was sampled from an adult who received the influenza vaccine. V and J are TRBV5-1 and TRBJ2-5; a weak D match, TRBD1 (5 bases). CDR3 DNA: TGCGCCAGCAGCTTGGCAGGGAACTACCAAGAGACCCAGTACTTC. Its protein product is CASSLAGNYQETQYF. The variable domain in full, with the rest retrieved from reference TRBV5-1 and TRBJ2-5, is KAGVTQTPRYLIKTRGQQVTLSCSPISGHRSVSWYQQTPGQGLQFLFEYFSETQRNKGNFPGRFSGRQFSNSRSEMNVSTLELGDSALYLCASSLAGNYQETQYFGPGTRLLVL.